This entry is about one T cell receptor (beta chain). Base qualities are not provided; no much larger clone lies one nucleotide away. The sample comes from a study of T cells in tuberculosis listed by TCRdb under 2018. About the full investigation: In the study, CD1B tetramers and high-throughput TCR immunosequencing were combined to characterize T cells specific for the mycobacterial lipid antigen glucose monomycolate (GMM).

The research as a whole found: The stringent sort gate may have missed T cells binding the CD1B-GMM tetramer with low affinity.

After being thawed and rested overnight, PBMC were stained with GMM-loaded CD1B tetramer, a Live/Dead dye and anti-CD3, and were then sorted on a FACS Aria II. CD1B tetramers were loaded with C32 glucose monomycolate purified from Rhodococcus equi. Before cryopreservation, the PBMC later used for tetramer sorting had been depleted of CD14-expressing monocytes as part of a separate study. From each donor, around 100,000 tetramer-negative cells were also sorted and analyzed side by side with the tetramer-positive cells. Antigen-specific T cells were sorted from a few healthy South African adults using GMM-loaded CD1B tetramers. Because TCR-alpha and TCR-beta chains were sequenced unpaired, no information on chain pairing was available. TCR libraries were generated with the immunoSEQ multiplex PCR assay, using TCR-beta and/or TCR-alpha/delta assays for each sample. Amplified TCR libraries were sequenced on the Illumina high-throughput platform. For the original study's pipeline: Clustering and dimensionality reduction relied on pairwise TCRdist distances among GMM-specific receptors from T cells that were either sorted ex vivo or expanded in vitro. Sequence motifs defined by gene usage and CDR3 content were checked for enrichment by comparing tetramer-positive and tetramer-negative populations. In TCRdb, the immuneACCESS table is reduced to in-frame sequences with V and J assigned. These tables do not hold every clone; where another copy was compared, an unresolved V gene accounts for under half, and the others remain unexplained. That table gives V, J and clone size, and the DNA gave D and trimming. The sample profile shows 54,000 or so clones; 81% of them were found once. The top ten hold more than 10% of the sample.

CDR1 and CDR2 are read off the germline V gene (reference sequence) as SSHAT and FNYEAQ. The CDR3 spans 13 residues, from the cysteine through the phenylalanine. Of the read, only the CDR3 DNA is kept; its 39 bases are in frame from base 1. V gives up 1 base and J gives up 5 bases, and the segment between their germline ends measures 6 bases. Sequenced input: CD1b-GMM tetramer-negative cells sorted from PBMCs. The cell subset or site label here, explained by the study, means: T cells not binding CD1B-GMM tetramer, sorted from same donor. This sequence uses TRBV7-7 and TRBJ2-1; the D gene identity is not certain. The TCR originated in an adult woman with latent tuberculosis. The CDR3 amino acid sequence is: CASSLGLHNEQFF. The nucleotides read TGTGCCAGCAGCTTAGGACTGCACAATGAGCAGTTCTTC.